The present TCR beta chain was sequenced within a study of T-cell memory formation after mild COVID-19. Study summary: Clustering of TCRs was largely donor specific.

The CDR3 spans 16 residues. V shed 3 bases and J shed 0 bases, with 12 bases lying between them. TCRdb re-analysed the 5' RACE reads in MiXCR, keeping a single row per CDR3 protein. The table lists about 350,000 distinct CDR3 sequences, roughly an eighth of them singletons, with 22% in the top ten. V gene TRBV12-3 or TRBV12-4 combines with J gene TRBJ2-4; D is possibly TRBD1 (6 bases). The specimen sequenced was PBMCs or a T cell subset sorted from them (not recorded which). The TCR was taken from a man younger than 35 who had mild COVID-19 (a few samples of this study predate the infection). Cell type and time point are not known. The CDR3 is CASSLWTDLAKNIQYF. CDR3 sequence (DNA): TGTGCCAGCAGTTTGTGGACAGACCTAGCCAAAAACATTCAGTACTTC.